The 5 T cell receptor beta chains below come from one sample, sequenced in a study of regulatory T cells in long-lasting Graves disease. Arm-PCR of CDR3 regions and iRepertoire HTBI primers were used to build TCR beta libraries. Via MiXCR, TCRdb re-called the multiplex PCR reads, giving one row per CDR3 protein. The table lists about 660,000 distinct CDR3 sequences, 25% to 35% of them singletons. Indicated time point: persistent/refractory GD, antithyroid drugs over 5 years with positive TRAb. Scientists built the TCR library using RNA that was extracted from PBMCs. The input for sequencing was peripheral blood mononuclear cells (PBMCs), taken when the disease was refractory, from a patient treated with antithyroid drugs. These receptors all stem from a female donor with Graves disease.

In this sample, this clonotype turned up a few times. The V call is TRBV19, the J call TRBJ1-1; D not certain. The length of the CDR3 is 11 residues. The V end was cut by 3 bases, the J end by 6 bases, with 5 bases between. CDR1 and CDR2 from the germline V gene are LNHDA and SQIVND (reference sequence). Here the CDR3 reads CASSMKSEAFF. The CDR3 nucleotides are TGTGCCAGTAGTATGAAGTCTGAAGCTTTCTTT.

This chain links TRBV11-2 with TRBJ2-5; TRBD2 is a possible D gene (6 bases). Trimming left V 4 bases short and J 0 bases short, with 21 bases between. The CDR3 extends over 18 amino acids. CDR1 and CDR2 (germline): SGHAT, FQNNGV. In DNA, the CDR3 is TGTGCCAGCAGCTCCCCACCCGTGGAGGGGAACCACCAAGAGACCCAGTACTTC. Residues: CASSSPPVEGNHQETQYF.

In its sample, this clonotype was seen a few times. The DNA of the CDR3 is TGCGCCAGCAGCCTCTCAGGACAGGTCTTCTATGGCTACACCTTC. Translating it yields CASSLSGQVFYGYTF. The chain is built from TRBV5-1 and TRBJ1-2; 7 nucleotides line up with TRBD1. Trimming cost V 4 bases and J 4 bases; bases outside gene matches: 10. CDR1 is SGHRS and CDR2 is YFSETQ in the germline V gene. The length of the CDR3 is 15 residues.

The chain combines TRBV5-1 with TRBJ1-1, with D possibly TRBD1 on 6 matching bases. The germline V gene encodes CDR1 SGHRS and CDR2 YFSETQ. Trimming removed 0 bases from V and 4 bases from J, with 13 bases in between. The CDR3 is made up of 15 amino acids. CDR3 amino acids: CASSLEQGKGTEAFF. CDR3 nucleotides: TGCGCCAGCAGCTTGGAACAGGGTAAGGGCACTGAAGCTTTCTTT. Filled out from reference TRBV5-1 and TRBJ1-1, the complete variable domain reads KAGVTQTPRYLIKTRGQQVTLSCSPISGHRSVSWYQQTPGQGLQFLFEYFSETQRNKGNFPGRFSGRQFSNSRSEMNVSTLELGDSALYLCASSLEQGKGTEAFFGQGTRLTVV.

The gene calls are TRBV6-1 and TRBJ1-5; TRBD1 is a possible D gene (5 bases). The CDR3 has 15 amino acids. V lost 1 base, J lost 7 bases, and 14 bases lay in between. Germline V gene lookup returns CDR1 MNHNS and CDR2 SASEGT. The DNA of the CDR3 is TGTGCCAGCAGTGAAGACCGGGGCCTCCGACAGCCCCAGCATTTT. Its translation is CASSEDRGLRQPQHF.